This TCR beta chain comes out of a study of CD8+ T cells in alopecia areata. This CDR3 is 11 amino acids long. Per the germline V gene, CDR1 is DFQATT and CDR2 is SNEGSKA (reference sequence). This clone was detected ten times or more. Compared with germline, one end of the junction differs, possibly owing to a read error. Specified treatment: oral pan-JAK inhibitor, 5-10 mg twice daily. Isolated RNA was reverse transcribed into cDNA used as the sequencing template. Clones were sequenced by immunoSEQ multiplex PCR, and TCRdb holds only the in-frame ones, with some missing. The data show about 88,000 clones, roughly two fifths seen once.

Material: CD8+ T cells sorted from blood, obtained at week 24, from a patient treated with tofacitinib. This TCR was sampled from a human donor with alopecia areata. The chain has TRBV20-1 and TRBJ2-4, with unresolved D. DNA of the CDR3: TGCAGTGCTACCTCCAGGCCCACCTCCTCCTTC. The encoded protein is CSATSRPTSSF.